These 21 T cell receptor beta chains originate from one sample sequenced in a study of blood T cell repertoires in COVID-19. Repertoires were generated with immunoSEQ multiplex PCR, while TCRdb's copy carries only in-frame clones and drops some. Of around 26,000 clones in the sample, approximately 88% were seen once. Sample: peripheral blood. These receptors were collected from a human donor in a cohort sampled during active COVID-19.

The rearrangement uses TRBV10-3 and TRBJ1-1; possibly TRBD1 for D (5 bases). From germline, CDR1 is ENHRY and CDR2 SYGVKD. The ends were cut back, 4 bases at V and 7 bases at J, with 13 bases in the middle. The CDR3 is made up of 13 amino acids. CDR3 bases: TGTGCCATCAGTGCTGGGCAGGGAGGTGAAGCTTTCTTT. Its translation: CAISAGQGGEAFF.

This rearrangement joins TRBV18 to TRBJ2-2, with D possibly TRBD2 on 6 matching bases. CDR1 is KGHSH, CDR2 LQKENI, per germline. Trimming removed 1 base from V and 5 bases from J, with 14 bases in between. The CDR3 is 16 amino acids. CDR3 region: CASSPLTPSDTGELFF. The CDR3 nucleotides read TGTGCCAGCTCACCACTTACCCCTAGCGATACCGGGGAGCTGTTTTTT.

Written as DNA, the CDR3 is TGTGCCAGCAGCTTTGATCCGCGGGACCCTTTAACACAAGAGACCCAGTACTTC. Translating it yields CASSFDPRDPLTQETQYF. V is TRBV12-1 and J is TRBJ2-5; the table's D call, TRBD2, was not checked against the DNA. TRBV12-1 is tagged as a pseudogene. This CDR3 spans 18 amino acids.

This chain joins TRBV11-2 and TRBJ1-1; 7 nucleotides agree with TRBD1. V was clipped by 3 bases and J by 7 bases; unmatched bases: 5. Germline CDR1 reads SGHAT; CDR2 reads FQNNGV. The CDR3 length is 13 residues. CDR3 sequence (DNA): TGTGCCAGCAGCTTTAGGGACAGCAGTGAAGCTTTCTTT. Protein product: CASSFRDSSEAFF.

The table lists this clone with a few counts. The chain employs TRBV29-1 and TRBJ2-2; 12 bases match TRBD1. The ends lost 7 bases at V and 8 bases at J; junction bases unmatched: 11. The CDR3 is 15 amino acids. The V gene's germline CDR1 is SQVTM and CDR2 ANQGSEA. CDR3 in DNA: TGCAGCGCCACACCGGGACAGGGGGCGAGAGGGGAGCTGTTTTTT. As protein: CSATPGQGARGELFF.

The rearrangement uses TRBV2 and TRBJ2-3, with a possible D match to TRBD2 (6 bases). CDR3 size: 15 residues. V was clipped by 2 bases and J by 4 bases, with 13 bases between them. Per germline, CDR1 SNHLY and CDR2 FYNNEI. The CDR3 here is CASSETPGVSDTQYF. The CDR3 DNA reads TGTGCCAGCAGTGAAACCCCGGGGGTATCAGATACGCAGTATTTT.

This chain uses TRBV3-1 (or the pseudogene TRBV3-2) with TRBJ2-2, with D unclear. Germline CDR1 and CDR2: LGHDT and YNNKEL (reference sequence). V dropped 4 bases and J dropped 9 bases, with 27 bases sitting between them. The CDR3 covers 18 residues. Written as DNA, the CDR3 is TGTGCCAGCAGCCGCCAAGAGAGTAATACTCCGCCCGACAGGGAGCTGTTTTTT. Amino acids: CASSRQESNTPPDRELFF.

The rearrangement links TRBV30 to TRBJ1-5; D gene ambiguous. V lost 2 bases, J lost 4 bases, and 12 bases lay in between. The CDR3 runs to 14 residues. The germline V gene encodes CDR1 GTSNPN and CDR2 SVGIG (reference sequence). The CDR3 sequence: CAWSTIDGNQPQHF. Here the CDR3 DNA reads TGTGCCTGGAGTACTATCGACGGAAATCAGCCCCAGCATTTT.

This chain links TRBV7-6 with TRBJ2-7; possibly TRBD2 for D (5 bases). Germline V gene sequence: CDR1 SGHVS, CDR2 FNYEAQ. Trimming shortened V by 4 bases and J by 4 bases, and 17 bases separated the two germline ends. The CDR3 consists of 15 residues. The DNA of the CDR3 is TGTGCCAGCAGCTCGTTTGAGGGTGGGAAGTACGAGCAGTACTTC. It is translated as CASSSFEGGKYEQYF.

The chain carries TRBV2 and TRBJ1-6; 7 bases fit TRBD1. This CDR3 comprises 14 residues. The V and J ends lost 7 bases and 5 bases, in that order; junction bases with no gene match: 5. From germline, CDR1 is SNHLY and CDR2 FYNNEI. DNA of the CDR3: TGTGCCAGCAAAAGACAGGGAGATAATTCACCCCTCCACTTT. It translates to CASKRQGDNSPLHF.

V gene TRBV2 combines with J gene TRBJ1-5; no reliable D call. This CDR3 has 15 amino acids. Germline V CDR1 and CDR2: SNHLY, FYNNEI. Trimming removed 8 bases from V and 3 bases from J, with 17 bases in between. CDR3: CASSMGREVNQPQHF. CDR3 bases: TGTGCCAGCTCAATGGGGAGGGAAGTCAATCAGCCCCAGCATTTT.

The chain's CDR3 is CASSQGLTVAGDNSPLHF. The CDR3 nucleotides are TGTGCCAGCAGCCAAGGACTAACCGTGGCAGGGGATAATTCACCCCTCCACTTT. The chain employs TRBV4-2 and TRBJ1-6, with a tentative D call TRBD1 (6 bases). From germline, CDR1 is LGHNA and CDR2 YNFKEQ. V was shortened by 1 base and J by 5 bases, with 18 bases between the two germline ends. The CDR3 spans 18 residues.

CDR3 protein: CASSGQGAANNQPQHF. CDR3 nucleotide sequence: TGTGCCAGCAGTGGACAGGGGGCTGCAAACAATCAGCCCCAGCATTTT. The V and J genes are TRBV2 and TRBJ1-5, with 10 bases that match TRBD1. The CDR3 has 16 residues. Germline V gene data show CDR1 as SNHLY and CDR2 as FYNNEI. J was trimmed by 3 bases and V by 4 bases; bases with no gene match: 6. Supplemented by reference TRBV2 and TRBJ1-5, the full variable domain reads EPEVTQTPSHQVTQMGQEVILRCVPISNHLYFYWYRQILGQKVEFLVSFYNNEISEKSEIFDDQFSVERPDGSNFTLKIRSTKLEDSAMYFCASSGQGAANNQPQHFGDGTRLSIL.

The chain carries TRBV5-8 and TRBJ1-1; 10 nucleotides line up with TRBD1. The germline CDR1 and CDR2 sequences are SGHTS and YDEGEE. Losses at the gene ends were 5 bases for V and 6 bases for J; bases not matched to a gene: 10. The length of the CDR3 is 15 residues. The chain's CDR3 is CASRGQGVLLAEAFF. The CDR3 nucleotides read TGTGCCAGCAGAGGACAGGGGGTGCTTTTGGCTGAAGCTTTCTTT.

The rearrangement links TRBV10-2 to TRBJ2-3; 9 positions match TRBD2. The CDR3 spans 15 residues. Germline V gene lookup returns CDR1 WSHSY and CDR2 SAAADI. Trimming removed 7 bases from V and 5 bases from J; junction bases left unmatched: 10. The CDR3 DNA reads TGCGCCAGCAACGAGGGCGGGGGGGCTGGAGATACGCAGTATTTT. The encoded protein is CASNEGGGAGDTQYF.

The chain combines TRBV7-2 with TRBJ1-5; no definite D call. Deletions cut 5 bases from V and 6 bases from J, with 14 bases between. Per germline, CDR1 SGHTA and CDR2 FQGNSA. This CDR3 has 14 amino acids. The CDR3 DNA follows: TGTGCCAGCAGCCCCACTAATATGGCTCAGCCCCAGCATTTT. It specifies CASSPTNMAQPQHF.

The rearrangement joins TRBV7-2 to TRBJ1-1; the D gene is possibly TRBD1 (5 bases). The CDR3 spans 14 residues. V was pared by 3 bases and J by 8 bases, with 16 bases between. The V gene's germline CDR1 is SGHTA and CDR2 FQGNSA. CDR3 in amino acids: CASSFHADSGEAFF. CDR3 nucleotide sequence: TGTGCCAGCAGCTTCCACGCCGACAGCGGGGAAGCTTTCTTT. Together with reference TRBV7-2 and TRBJ1-1, the CDR3 gives the full variable domain: GAGVSQSPSNKVTEKGKDVELRCDPISGHTALYWYRQSLGQGLEFLIYFQGNSAPDKSGLPSDRFSAERTGGSVSTLTIQRTQQEDSAVYLCASSFHADSGEAFFGQGTRLTVV.

The chain carries TRBV14 and TRBJ2-1; 8 positions agree with TRBD1. The CDR3 loop spans 13 amino acids. Germline loops: CDR1 SGHDN, CDR2 FVKESK. The V and J ends lost 5 bases and 10 bases, in that order; junction bases with no gene match: 7. The CDR3 loop reads CASSTSQGDEQFF. CDR3 in DNA: TGTGCCAGCAGCACGTCACAGGGGGACGAGCAGTTCTTC.

This rearrangement joins TRBV7-3 to TRBJ2-6, with D possibly being TRBD1 (6 bases). The CDR3 length is 16 residues. Trimming cost V 5 bases and J 0 bases, with 11 bases left between them. Germline V gene lookup returns CDR1 SGHTA and CDR2 FQGTGA. This chain's CDR3 is CASSPQGHSGANVLTF. The CDR3 nucleotides are TGTGCCAGCAGCCCACAGGGCCACTCTGGGGCCAACGTCCTGACTTTC.

This chain links TRBV2 with TRBJ2-5; D is possibly TRBD2 (6 bases). This CDR3 spans 13 amino acids. Germline V CDR1 and CDR2: SNHLY, FYNNEI. V lost 6 bases and J 4 bases, leaving 12 bases between the germline ends. The CDR3 DNA sequence: TGTGCCAGCAGCAGGGAGGATCGAGAGACCCAGTACTTC. It specifies CASSREDRETQYF. The full variable domain, with the rest looked up from reference TRBV2 and TRBJ2-5, is EPEVTQTPSHQVTQMGQEVILRCVPISNHLYFYWYRQILGQKVEFLVSFYNNEISEKSEIFDDQFSVERPDGSNFTLKIRSTKLEDSAMYFCASSREDRETQYFGPGTRLLVL.

The CDR3 sequence: CASSEFRGETQYF. The CDR3 nucleotides read TGTGCCAGCAGTGAATTCAGGGGTGAGACCCAGTACTTC. This rearrangement joins TRBV6-1 to TRBJ2-5, with D maybe TRBD1 (6 bases). V lost 2 bases, J lost 5 bases, and 9 bases lay in between. The CDR3 loop spans 13 amino acids. From germline, CDR1 is MNHNS and CDR2 SASEGT.